The 28 T cell receptor beta chains below all came from one sample that was sequenced in a study of beta chain features in type 1 diabetes. TCRB transcripts that were expressed got sequenced, as all of the isolated RNA had been reverse transcribed. TCRdb keeps only in-frame clones here, not all; method: immunoSEQ multiplex PCR. The sample shows more than 250,000 clones, around 21% of them seen only once. Their recognized antigens are unknown. Study-wide results and caveats: Shortening of TCRB CDR3s, moderate but significant, appeared in all four CD4+ subsets of Type 1 diabetes patients.

The sample was naive CD4+ T cells from blood. These receptors were collected from a woman in her forties with type 1 diabetes.

The rearrangement uses TRBV28 and TRBJ2-3; D is perhaps TRBD1 (5 bases). The CDR3 runs 11 residues. Trimming pared 11 bases from V and 2 bases from J, leaving 8 bases between. Germline CDR1 is MDHEN and CDR2 is SYDVKM. CDR3 sequence (DNA): TGTGCCTCGACAGCCACAGATACGCAGTATTTT. Amino acid sequence: CASTATDTQYF. Full variable domain (rest looked up from reference TRBV28 and TRBJ2-3): DVKVTQSSRYLVKRTGEKVFLECVQDMDHENMFWYRQDPGLGLRLIYFSYDVKMKEKGDIPEGYSVSREKKERFSLILESASTNQTSMYLCASTATDTQYFGPGTRLTVL.

A few counts support this clone. The chain links TRBV18 to TRBJ2-7, with D perhaps TRBD1 (5 bases). Between the trimmed V and J ends, which lost 1 base and 0 bases, there was a span of 10 bases. Per the germline V gene, CDR1 is KGHSH and CDR2 is LQKENI. This CDR3 region has 15 residues. CDR3 protein: CASSPLTASSYEQYF. The CDR3 coding sequence is TGTGCCAGCTCACCACTGACAGCGTCCTCCTACGAGCAGTACTTC.

This clone appeared a few times. The CDR3 here is CAISERSYEQYF. The DNA for the CDR3 is TGTGCCATCAGTGAGAGGAGCTACGAGCAGTACTTC. This sequence joins TRBV10-3 and TRBJ2-7; D ambiguous. Germline CDR1 and CDR2: ENHRY and SYGVKD. The CDR3 has 12 amino acids. Trimming left V 2 bases short and J 3 bases short, with 5 bases between.

This chain connects TRBV28 to TRBJ1-5, with unresolved D. CDR3 size: 15 residues. Trimming stripped 6 bases from V and 1 base from J, with 13 bases between. CDR1 MDHEN and CDR2 SYDVKM come from the germline V gene. The CDR3 DNA reads TGTGCCAGCAGCCTGGGAGGAGGGAGCAATCAGCCCCAGCATTTT. Protein sequence: CASSLGGGSNQPQHF.

This rearrangement joins TRBV5-4 to TRBJ2-1; TRBD2 agrees at 9 bases. The CDR3 is 15 residues long. Germline V gives CDR1 SGHNT, CDR2 YYREEE (reference sequence). The junction had 2 bases not matched to a gene; V was cut back by 0 bases and J by 4 bases. The CDR3 DNA follows: TGTGCCAGCAGCTTGGGACTAGCGGAATACAATGAGCAGTTCTTC. Its protein is CASSLGLAEYNEQFF.

This chain uses TRBV25-1 with TRBJ1-6; no firm D call. Germline V lookup: CDR1 MGHDK, CDR2 SYGVNS. The CDR3 loop spans 12 amino acids. Trimming took 1 base from V and 14 from J, leaving 9 bases between them. DNA of the CDR3: TGTGCCAGCAGTGAATTCCCCCCCACCCTCCACTTT. This gives the protein CASSEFPPTLHF.

The gene calls are TRBV5-1 and TRBJ2-1; 8 positions agree with TRBD1. Germline values: CDR1 SGHRS, CDR2 YFSETQ. The J segment lost 6 bases and the V segment lost 2 bases, leaving 7 bases of the junction unmatched. This CDR3 contains 15 residues. In DNA, the CDR3 is TGCGCCAGCAGCTTCGGACAGGGTTTCGGCAATGAGCAGTTCTTC. This translates into CASSFGQGFGNEQFF.

V usage is TRBV5-1 and J usage is TRBJ2-5; a possible D gene is TRBD1 (6 bases). The CDR3 has 16 amino acids. V lost 1 base, J lost 5 bases, and 18 bases lay in between. Germline V gene data show CDR1 as SGHRS and CDR2 as YFSETQ. Here the CDR3 DNA reads TGCGCCAGCAGCTTGAGCCGGGACACTGGGTTGGAGACCCAGTACTTC. This gives the protein CASSLSRDTGLETQYF.

The gene calls are TRBV4-3 and TRBJ2-5, with no clear D. The CDR3 extends over 13 amino acids. Trimming took off 0 bases at V and 6 bases at J, with 8 bases between the two ends. CDR1 is LGHNA, CDR2 YSLEER, per germline. The CDR3 sequence is CASSQDWQQTQYF. Here the CDR3 DNA reads TGCGCCAGCAGCCAAGACTGGCAACAGACCCAGTACTTC.

The gene calls are TRBV7-2 and TRBJ1-5; D call uncertain. Germline lookup yields CDR1 SGHTA and CDR2 FQGNSA. This CDR3 spans 12 amino acids. V was pared by 8 bases and J by 7 bases, with 12 bases between. In DNA, the CDR3 is TGTGCCAGCGGTTGGGCCAGCCAGCCCCAGCATTTT. It encodes CASGWASQPQHF.

This clone was seen once. Other DNA sequences in this sample translate to the same CDR3. The genes are TRBV18 and TRBJ1-1; 9 nucleotides line up with TRBD1. The CDR3 extends over 14 amino acids. With V trimmed by 1 base and J by 5 bases, 2 bases remained unmatched. Germline lookup yields CDR1 KGHSH and CDR2 LQKENI. The DNA for the CDR3 is TGTGCCAGCTCACCACGACAGGGGGATACTGAAGCTTTCTTT. The encoded protein is CASSPRQGDTEAFF. The whole variable domain, remainder taken from reference TRBV18 and TRBJ1-1, is NAGVMQNPRHLVRRRGQEARLRCSPMKGHSHVYWYRQLPEEGLKFMVYLQKENIIDESGMPKERFSAEFPKEGPSILRIQQVVRGDSAAYFCASSPRQGDTEAFFGQGTRLTVV.

There are a few counts of this clone. The chain employs TRBV6-5 and TRBJ2-7; 7 bases line up with TRBD1. From germline, CDR1 is MNHEY and CDR2 SVGAGI. J lost 7 bases, V lost 5 bases, and 14 bases had no gene match. The CDR3 length is 15 residues. The CDR3: CASSPQRTGKREQYF. CDR3 sequence (DNA): TGTGCCAGCAGTCCCCAGCGGACAGGAAAGAGAGAGCAGTACTTC.

The gene calls are TRBV5-1 and TRBJ1-1; maybe TRBD1 (6 bases). This CDR3 contains 15 residues. V was cut by 3 bases and J by 0 bases, with 12 bases left in between. Germline CDR1 and CDR2: SGHRS and YFSETQ. CDR3 sequence reads: CASSSQGTMNTEAFF. In DNA, the CDR3 is TGCGCCAGCAGCTCACAGGGAACGATGAACACTGAAGCTTTCTTT.

In its sample, this clone was seen a few times. The chain has TRBV5-4 and TRBJ2-5; TRBD2 matches 12 bases. The CDR3 consists of 17 residues. Germline lookup yields CDR1 SGHNT and CDR2 YYREEE (reference sequence). The trim removed 4 bases at V and 4 bases at J, leaving 11 bases unmatched. The CDR3 nucleotides read TGTGCCAGCAGCCATTCCCTGACTAGCGGGAGCAGAGAGACCCAGTACTTC. The encoded protein is CASSHSLTSGSRETQYF.

This clone was seen a few times. The chain uses TRBV15 and TRBJ1-4, with D hard to call. V lost 2 bases, J lost 8 bases, and 12 bases lay in between. Germline V CDR1 and CDR2: LNHNV, YYDKDF (reference sequence). The CDR3 covers 14 residues. CDR3 protein: CATSRQALKEKLFF. Written as DNA, the CDR3 is TGTGCCACCAGCAGACAGGCACTTAAGGAAAAACTGTTTTTT.

The chain has TRBV6-5 and TRBJ1-1; D is uncertain. This CDR3 comprises 14 residues. The V end lost 4 bases, the J end lost 4 bases, and 13 bases lay between the germline ends. Germline CDR1 and CDR2: MNHEY and SVGAGI. CDR3 in amino acids: CASSFVESGTEAFF. CDR3 nucleotides: TGTGCCAGCAGTTTCGTCGAATCGGGCACTGAAGCTTTCTTT.

The chain joins TRBV4-1 to TRBJ1-5; 8 bases fit TRBD1. J was trimmed by 0 bases and V by 4 bases; bases with no gene match: 8. In germline, CDR1 is MGHRA, CDR2 YSYEKL. This CDR3 contains 17 residues. The CDR3 DNA follows: TGCGCCAGCAGCCCCCGGGGACAGGATTTTAGCAATCAGCCCCAGCATTTT. This encodes CASSPRGQDFSNQPQHF.

The chain links TRBV9 to TRBJ1-5, with 7 bases fitting TRBD1. The CDR3 loop spans 14 amino acids. CDR1 SGDLS and CDR2 YYNGEE come from the germline V gene. Trimming at V came to 4 bases and at J to 1 base, leaving 2 bases not matched to a gene. The CDR3 protein is CASSRDRSNQPQHF. In DNA form, the CDR3 reads TGTGCCAGCAGCCGGGACAGAAGCAATCAGCCCCAGCATTTT.

The chain is built from TRBV28 and TRBJ2-3; a possible D gene is TRBD2 (6 bases). Germline V lookup: CDR1 MDHEN, CDR2 SYDVKM. The V and J ends lost 7 bases and 0 bases respectively, with 11 bases between them. The CDR3 loop spans 14 amino acids. CDR3 sequence (DNA): TGTGCCAGCAATCGGGGGTTTAGCACAGATACGCAGTATTTT. It yields the protein CASNRGFSTDTQYF.

This clone was found a few times. The chain is built from TRBV6-5 and TRBJ2-1, with TRBD1 identical over 8 bases. The ends lost 6 bases at V and 5 bases at J; junction bases unmatched: 6. Germline CDR1 reads MNHEY; CDR2 reads SVGAGI. There are 14 residues in the CDR3. CDR3 bases: TGTGCCAGCAGCGTGGACAGGGCAAACAATGAGCAGTTCTTC. It codes for CASSVDRANNEQFF.

This clone was counted between two and nine times. The chain recombines TRBV20-1 with TRBJ2-7, with D unresolved. CDR3 length equals 11 residues. Germline lookup yields CDR1 DFQATT and CDR2 SNEGSKA (reference sequence). V was cut by 6 bases and J by 3 bases, with 9 bases left in between. The CDR3 DNA reads as TGCAGTGCCAGTCCTCGCTACGAGCAGTACTTC. Amino acid sequence: CSASPRYEQYF.

This clone occurred a few times. The rearrangement joins TRBV4-3 to TRBJ2-1, with D perhaps TRBD2 (6 bases). Germline V lookup: CDR1 LGHNA, CDR2 YSLEER. The CDR3 runs 15 residues. Trimming stripped 1 base from V and 4 bases from J, with 11 bases between. CDR3 sequence (DNA): TGCGCCAGCAGCCAAGCAACGGGAGAGTACAATGAGCAGTTCTTC. Protein: CASSQATGEYNEQFF.

The chain's CDR3 is CASSLGQVSYEQYF. CDR3 DNA sequence: TGTGCCAGCAGCTTGGGACAGGTTTCCTACGAGCAGTACTTC. This chain links TRBV5-6 with TRBJ2-5; D possibly corresponds to TRBD1 (6 bases). The DNA end is more similar to TRBJ2-7, so the J call may be wrong. CDR1 and CDR2 from the germline V gene are SGHDT and YYEEEE. The CDR3 runs 14 residues.

This chain connects TRBV5-1 to TRBJ2-5, with D maybe TRBD2 (5 bases). The CDR3 covers 13 residues. Germline assignment: CDR1 SGHRS and CDR2 YFSETQ. V was clipped by 1 base and J by 5 bases, with 9 bases between them. The CDR3 region is CASSLIPGETQYF. For the CDR3, the DNA is TGCGCCAGCAGCTTGATACCGGGGGAGACCCAGTACTTC. Drawing the rest from reference TRBV5-1 and TRBJ2-5, the complete variable domain is KAGVTQTPRYLIKTRGQQVTLSCSPISGHRSVSWYQQTPGQGLQFLFEYFSETQRNKGNFPGRFSGRQFSNSRSEMNVSTLELGDSALYLCASSLIPGETQYFGPGTRLLVL.

This clone was detected only a few times. V usage is TRBV7-3 and J usage is TRBJ2-3; D remains unclear. Germline loops: CDR1 SGHTA, CDR2 FQGTGA. CDR3 size: 14 residues. Trimming removed 1 base at V and 5 bases at J, with 10 bases between. CDR3 protein: CASSLNSRGDTQYF. The DNA of the CDR3 is TGTGCCAGCAGCTTAAACTCCCGTGGAGATACGCAGTATTTT.

The genes are TRBV2 and TRBJ1-1; a weak D match, TRBD1 (6 bases). Per the germline V gene, CDR1 is SNHLY and CDR2 is FYNNEI. Trimming stripped 5 bases from V and 3 bases from J, with 10 bases between. This CDR3 is built from 13 residues. The DNA of the CDR3 is TGTGCCAGCAGTTCTCAGGGGCACACTGAAGCTTTCTTT. Translating it yields CASSSQGHTEAFF. The full variable domain, in which reference TRBV2 and TRBJ1-1 provide the parts outside the CDR3, is EPEVTQTPSHQVTQMGQEVILRCVPISNHLYFYWYRQILGQKVEFLVSFYNNEISEKSEIFDDQFSVERPDGSNFTLKIRSTKLEDSAMYFCASSSQGHTEAFFGQGTRLTVV.

This clone was counted only a few times. V usage is TRBV29-1 and J usage is TRBJ2-2, with 7 positions matching TRBD1. Germline V gives CDR1 SQVTM, CDR2 ANQGSEA. Trimming cost V 4 bases and J 6 bases; bases outside gene matches: 5. The CDR3 runs to 13 residues. The CDR3 DNA reads TGCAGCGTTGCCCATGACAGGGCCGGGGAGCTGTTTTTT. Translation: CSVAHDRAGELFF.

The V call is TRBV28, the J call TRBJ1-2, with 11 bases aligning to TRBD1. V trimming: 2 bases; J trimming: 4 bases; junction bases outside the gene matches: 3. Germline V lookup: CDR1 MDHEN, CDR2 SYDVKM. This CDR3 spans 15 amino acids. CDR3 loop: CASSLPGQGVYGYTF. CDR3 in DNA: TGTGCCAGCAGTTTACCGGGACAGGGGGTCTATGGCTACACCTTC.